This T cell receptor (beta chain) was observed in a study of T-cell reconstitution after alpha-beta-depleted transplantation in children. Unique molecular identifiers tagged the TCRbeta library. TCRdb reprocessed the PCR reads with MiXCR, giving one entry per CDR3 protein. The sample lists about 500,000 distinct CDR3 sequences, less than 35% seen once, with 2.4% in the top ten. The trim removed 1 base at V and 14 bases at J, leaving 7 bases unmatched. Germline-derived CDR1 and CDR2 are SGHKS and YYEKEE (reference sequence). CDR3 length equals 14 residues. This clonotype has a single count. This chain joins TRBV5-5 and TRBJ2-1; 12 nucleotides match TRBD2. The specimen was PBMCs from the stem cell graft donor, collected from the stem cell graft. The clonotype was recovered from a human donor who donated a stem cell graft to a child with aplastic anemia. The CDR3 coding sequence is TGTGCCAGCAGCTTGCCCGGACTAGCGGGGAGGGAGTTCTTC. Translated, it gives CASSLPGLAGREFF.